This T cell receptor (beta chain) was observed in a study of blood T cell repertoires in COVID-19. Study-wide context: Both acute and convalescent COVID-19 samples were obtained from the United States, Italy and Spain. PBMCs, B-cell-depleted T cells, or T cells were the source of the cDNA or gDNA that made up the material.

As processed by the authors: Estimated nucleated cell counts came from reference gene primer amplification. The repertoire was sequenced with immunoSEQ multiplex PCR; TCRdb's copy has only in-frame clones and lacks some. The V and J calls and the clone size are those of that table, but D and trimming were determined from the DNA. The table shows tens of thousands of clones, with 75% to 90% occurring only once. This TCR derives from a human donor in a cohort sampled during active COVID-19. Sequenced material: peripheral blood.

The CDR3 coding sequence is TGTGCCAGCAGTGAGGAGGGTGGGTCTTACTACGAGCAGTACTTC. Protein product: CASSEEGGSYYEQYF. V and J are TRBV2 and TRBJ2-7, with D perhaps matching TRBD2 (6 bases). Germline V lookup: CDR1 SNHLY, CDR2 FYNNEI. CDR3 size: 15 residues. The ends were cut back, 3 bases at V and 3 bases at J, with 15 bases in the middle.